This T cell receptor (beta chain) derives from a study of beta chain features in type 1 diabetes. Study observations and caveats: The study left unresolved whether HLA type influences TCRB rearrangement. Patients showed naive, central memory and Treg TCRB repertoires that appeared more similar than those of healthy donors.

As concerns this clone: Its antigen is undetermined.

The investigators reverse transcribed all of the isolated RNA, so they sequenced expressed TCRB transcripts. Produced via immunoSEQ multiplex PCR; TCRdb's table is partial and in-frame only. The table includes 120,000 to 150,000 clones, 6.9% detected once. Input material: central memory CD4+ T cells from blood. This clonotype was obtained from a woman in her twenties or thirties in good health.

CDR3 amino acids: CASSPGLAGLNEQFF. CDR3 bases: TGTGCCAGCAGCCCGGGACTAGCGGGTCTCAATGAGCAGTTCTTC. This chain joins TRBV7-9 and TRBJ2-1, with 12 bases fitting TRBD2. The CDR3 contains 15 residues. Germline V gene data show CDR1 as SEHNR and CDR2 as FQNEAQ (reference sequence). The J segment lost 6 bases and the V segment lost 5 bases, leaving 5 bases of the junction unmatched. Looking up the rest from reference TRBV7-9 and TRBJ2-1 gives the full variable domain: DTGVSQNPRHKITKRGQNVTFRCDPISEHNRLYWYRQTLGQGPEFLTYFQNEAQLEKSRLLSDRFSAERPKGSFSTLEIQRTEQGDSAMYLCASSPGLAGLNEQFFGPGTRLTVL.